The entry below describes one T cell receptor (beta chain). Antigen: not known. Primed by a sample-barcoded 5' primer and a J-beta primer mix, a second PCR proceeded for roughly 6 to 12 cycles. A 12-random-nucleotide template-switch adaptor tagged each cDNA molecule. TCRdb re-called the 5' RACE reads with MiXCR, one entry per CDR3 protein. In the table there are fewer than 700,000 distinct CDR3 sequences, around 41% of which are singletons. This entry comes from a study of blood T cells in healthy people across ages. General study results and limits: Observed TCR beta diversity per million T cells went down as age went up. This fall followed a roughly linear course with age.

There are 14 residues in the CDR3. Trimming cost V 7 bases and J 5 bases, with 17 bases left between them. This chain connects TRBV12-3 or TRBV12-4 to TRBJ1-1; D perhaps matches TRBD1 (6 bases). The sequenced sample was blood. The TCR was taken from a man aged 80 or over in good health. Written as DNA, the CDR3 is TGTGCCAGCATCCTGGGGGCGCTTGGGACTGAAGCTTTCTTT. This encodes CASILGALGTEAFF.